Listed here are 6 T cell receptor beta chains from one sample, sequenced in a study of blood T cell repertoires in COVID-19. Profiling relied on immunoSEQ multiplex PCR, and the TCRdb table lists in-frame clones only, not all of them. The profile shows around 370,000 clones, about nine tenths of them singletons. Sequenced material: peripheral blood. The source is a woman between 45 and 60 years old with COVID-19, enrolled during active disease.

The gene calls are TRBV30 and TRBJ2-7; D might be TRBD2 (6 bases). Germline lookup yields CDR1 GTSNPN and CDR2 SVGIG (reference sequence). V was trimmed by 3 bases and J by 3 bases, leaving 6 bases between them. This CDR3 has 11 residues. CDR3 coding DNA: TGTGCCTGGAGGACTAGCTACGAGCAGTACTTC. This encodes CAWRTSYEQYF.

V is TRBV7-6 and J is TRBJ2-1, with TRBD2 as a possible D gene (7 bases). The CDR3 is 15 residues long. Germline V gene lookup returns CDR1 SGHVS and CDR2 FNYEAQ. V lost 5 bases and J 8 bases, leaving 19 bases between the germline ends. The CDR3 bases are TGTGCCAGCAGCCCCGGGGGGCTGGCGAGCGATGAGCAGTTCTTC. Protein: CASSPGGLASDEQFF.

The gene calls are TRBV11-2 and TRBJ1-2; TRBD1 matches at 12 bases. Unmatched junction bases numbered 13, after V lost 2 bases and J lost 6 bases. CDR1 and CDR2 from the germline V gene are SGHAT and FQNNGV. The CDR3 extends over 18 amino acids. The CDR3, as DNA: TGTGCCAGCAGCTTACCCCGGGACAGGGGGCACGACTTAAATGGCTACACCTTC. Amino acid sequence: CASSLPRDRGHDLNGYTF.

The CDR3, as DNA: TGTGCCAGCAGCGGCCGGGACTTACAAGAGACCCAGTACTTC. Translation: CASSGRDLQETQYF. V gene TRBV9 combines with J gene TRBJ2-5; D may be TRBD2 (6 bases). CDR3 length: 14 amino acids. CDR1 and CDR2 (germline): SGDLS, YYNGEE. V was trimmed by 3 bases and J by 2 bases, leaving 11 bases between them.

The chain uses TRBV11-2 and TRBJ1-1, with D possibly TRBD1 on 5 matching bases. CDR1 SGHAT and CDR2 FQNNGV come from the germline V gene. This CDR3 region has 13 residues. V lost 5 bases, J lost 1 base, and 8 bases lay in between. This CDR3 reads CASSRQPNTEAFF. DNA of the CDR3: TGTGCCAGCAGCAGACAGCCGAACACTGAAGCTTTCTTT.

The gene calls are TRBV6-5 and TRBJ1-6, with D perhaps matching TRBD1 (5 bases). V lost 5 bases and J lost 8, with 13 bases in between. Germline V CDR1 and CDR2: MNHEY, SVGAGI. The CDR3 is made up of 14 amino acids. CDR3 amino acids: CASSRQPKDSPLHF. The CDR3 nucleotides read TGTGCCAGCAGTCGACAGCCCAAGGATTCACCCCTCCACTTT.